This TCR beta chain was retrieved from a study of cytomegalovirus exposure and HLA in healthy donors. The CDR3 totals 15 residues. Germline values: CDR1 SGDLS, CDR2 YYNGEE. The V gene end was trimmed by 0 bases and the J gene end by 4 bases; junction bases not matched to a gene: 5. The PCR made use of 60 Vbeta and 13 Jbeta primers. The method was immunoSEQ multiplex PCR; TCRdb's version includes in-frame clones alone and lacks a portion of them. The sample records about 160,000 clones, roughly 80% being singletons. The receptor was derived from a male donor in good health and CMV-seronegative. Sequencing was performed on PBMCs. The chain is built from TRBV9 and TRBJ1-1; 8 nucleotides match TRBD1. This CDR3 reads CASSVGQGQITEAFF. CDR3 sequence (DNA): TGTGCCAGCAGCGTAGGACAGGGGCAAATCACTGAAGCTTTCTTT.